The entry that follows covers one T cell receptor beta chain sequence. The data stem from a study of blood T cell repertoires in COVID-19. Turning to the study itself: Whether acute or convalescent, the COVID-19 samples came from the United States, Italy and Spain.

Authors' data handling: Estimated nucleated cell counts came from reference gene primer amplification. TCRdb keeps only in-frame clones here, not all; method: immunoSEQ multiplex PCR. That table gives V, J and clone size, and the DNA gave D and trimming. This table has 200,000 to 250,000 clones, 80% to 90% appearing once. Clinical histories supplied by participants themselves formed the basis of cohort assignment. People in the exposed group encountered a COVID-19 case within 2 weeks before entering the study. From germline, CDR1 is SEHNR and CDR2 FQNEAQ (reference sequence). Unmatched junction bases numbered 0, after V lost 2 bases and J lost 3 bases. This CDR3 has 14 amino acids.

The source material was PBMCs or T cells enriched from blood (not recorded which). The genes are TRBV7-9 and TRBJ2-5; TRBD2 matches at 10 bases. This receptor was identified in a young woman who had been exposed to COVID-19. CDR3 sequence reads: CASSLTSGKETQYF. The CDR3 DNA follows: TGTGCCAGCAGCTTAACTAGCGGGAAAGAGACCCAGTACTTC.